The clone carrying this T cell receptor (beta chain) has at least ten counts. One entry per CDR3 protein results from TCRdb running MiXCR on the RT-PCR reads. The table has fewer than 60,000 distinct CDR3 sequences, roughly 14% seen once. The sample comes from a study of patients and donors after allogeneic stem cell transplantation. The sequenced sample consisted of blood, either unsorted or a sorted T cell fraction (not recorded which). The receptor was derived from a human donor who was either an allogeneic HSCT recipient or a stem cell or donor lymphocyte infusion donor (not recorded which). It is not recorded whose cells these are; they may come from a transplant donor.

CDR3 sequence (DNA): TGTGCCAGCAGCTTGATCCAGAGCAATCAGCCCCAGCATTTT. Translated: CASSLIQSNQPQHF. The chain uses TRBV5-6 and TRBJ1-5, with D unresolved. Germline CDR1 reads SGHDT; CDR2 reads YYEEEE. V lost 1 base and J 1 base, leaving 6 bases between the germline ends. The CDR3 covers 14 residues.